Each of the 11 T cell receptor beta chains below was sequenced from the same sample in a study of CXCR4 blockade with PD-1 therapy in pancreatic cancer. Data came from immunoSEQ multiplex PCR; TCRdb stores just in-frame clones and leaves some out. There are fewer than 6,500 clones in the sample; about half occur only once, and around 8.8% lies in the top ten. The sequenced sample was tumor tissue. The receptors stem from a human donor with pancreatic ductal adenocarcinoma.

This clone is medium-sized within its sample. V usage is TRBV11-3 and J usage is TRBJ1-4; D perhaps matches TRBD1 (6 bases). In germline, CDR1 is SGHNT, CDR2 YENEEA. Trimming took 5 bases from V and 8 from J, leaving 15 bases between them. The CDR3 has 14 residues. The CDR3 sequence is CASSRQASREKLFF. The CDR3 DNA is TGTGCCAGCAGCCGACAGGCGAGTAGGGAAAAACTGTTTTTT.

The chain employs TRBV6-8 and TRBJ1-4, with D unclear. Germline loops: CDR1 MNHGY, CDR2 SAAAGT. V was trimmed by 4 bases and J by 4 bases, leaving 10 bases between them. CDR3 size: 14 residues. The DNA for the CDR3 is TGTGCCAGCAGTTCGAGGGCCGGTAATGAAAAACTGTTTTTT. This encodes CASSSRAGNEKLFF.

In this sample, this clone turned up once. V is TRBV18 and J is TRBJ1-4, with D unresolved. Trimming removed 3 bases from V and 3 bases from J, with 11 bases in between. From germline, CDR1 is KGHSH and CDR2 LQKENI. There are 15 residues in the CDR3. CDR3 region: CASSPRSEANEKLFF. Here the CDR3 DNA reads TGTGCCAGCTCACCTCGTAGCGAGGCTAATGAAAAACTGTTTTTT.

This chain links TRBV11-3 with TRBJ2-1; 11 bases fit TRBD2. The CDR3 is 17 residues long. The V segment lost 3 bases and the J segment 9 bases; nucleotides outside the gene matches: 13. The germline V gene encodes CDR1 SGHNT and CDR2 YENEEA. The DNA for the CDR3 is TGTGCCAGCAGCTTGGCCTTAGCGGGAGGGCCAGGGGGTGAGCAGTTCTTC. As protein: CASSLALAGGPGGEQFF.

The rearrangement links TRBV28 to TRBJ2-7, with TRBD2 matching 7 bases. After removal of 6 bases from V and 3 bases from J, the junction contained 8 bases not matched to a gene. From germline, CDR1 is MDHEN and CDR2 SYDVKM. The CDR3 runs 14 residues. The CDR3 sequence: CASSSIAGSYEQYF. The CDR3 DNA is TGTGCCAGCAGCTCCATAGCGGGCAGCTACGAGCAGTACTTC.

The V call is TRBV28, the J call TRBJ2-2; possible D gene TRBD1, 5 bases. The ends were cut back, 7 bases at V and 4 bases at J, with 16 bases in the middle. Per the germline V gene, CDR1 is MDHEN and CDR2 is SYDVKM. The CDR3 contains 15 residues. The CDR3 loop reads CASTKVGPSTGELFF. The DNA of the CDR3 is TGTGCCAGCACCAAGGTGGGGCCAAGCACCGGGGAGCTGTTTTTT.

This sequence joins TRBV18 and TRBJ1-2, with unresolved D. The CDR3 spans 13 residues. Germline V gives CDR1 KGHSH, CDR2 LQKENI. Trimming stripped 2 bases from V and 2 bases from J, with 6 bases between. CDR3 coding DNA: TGTGCCAGCTCACCAGGATTCAACTATGGCTACACCTTC. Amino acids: CASSPGFNYGYTF.

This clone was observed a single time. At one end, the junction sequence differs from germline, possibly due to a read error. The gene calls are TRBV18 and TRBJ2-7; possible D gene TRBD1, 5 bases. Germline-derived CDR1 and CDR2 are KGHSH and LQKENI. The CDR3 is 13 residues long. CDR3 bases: TGTGCCAGTTCACCATCAGGGAACCACGAGCAGTACTTC. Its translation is CASSPSGNHEQYF. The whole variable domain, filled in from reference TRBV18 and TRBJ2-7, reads NAGVMQNPRHLVRRRGQEARLRCSPMKGHSHVYWYRQLPEEGLKFMVYLQKENIIDESGMPKERFSAEFPKEGPSILRIQQVVRGDSAAYFCASSPSGNHEQYFGPGTRLTVT.

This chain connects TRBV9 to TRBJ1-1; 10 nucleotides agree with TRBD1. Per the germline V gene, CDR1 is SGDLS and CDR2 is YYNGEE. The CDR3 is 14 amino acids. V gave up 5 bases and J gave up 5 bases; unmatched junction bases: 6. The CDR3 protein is CASSARTGGTEAFF. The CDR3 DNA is TGTGCCAGCAGTGCACGGACAGGGGGGACTGAAGCTTTCTTT.

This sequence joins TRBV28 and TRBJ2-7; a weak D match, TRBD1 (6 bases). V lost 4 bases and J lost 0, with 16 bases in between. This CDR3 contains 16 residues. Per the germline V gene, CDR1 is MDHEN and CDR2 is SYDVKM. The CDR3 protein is CASSSTRQGPSYEQYF. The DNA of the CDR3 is TGTGCCAGCAGTTCCACTCGGCAGGGGCCCTCCTACGAGCAGTACTTC.

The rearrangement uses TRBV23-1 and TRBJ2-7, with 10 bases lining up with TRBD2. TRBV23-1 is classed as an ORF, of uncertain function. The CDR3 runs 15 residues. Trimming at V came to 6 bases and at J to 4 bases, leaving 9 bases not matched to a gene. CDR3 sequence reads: CASSLELAGAYEQYF. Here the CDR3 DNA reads TGCGCCAGCAGCTTGGAGCTAGCGGGAGCGTACGAGCAGTACTTC.